These T cell receptor beta chains were read from a single sample in a study of blood T cell repertoires in COVID-19. Here immunoSEQ multiplex PCR was the method, and the copy in TCRdb shows in-frame clones only, minus some. The profile covers 99,000 or so clones, with around four fifths appearing a single time and 4% to 5.5% taken by the ten largest. Sample: peripheral blood. Every receptor here comes from a man aged 55 to 70 with acute or convalescent COVID-19. The CDR3 runs from the conserved cysteine through the conserved F or W. The order of the fields is V gene, D gene, clone size, J gene, CDR3 protein, CDR3 DNA. A D gene is named only where the DNA matches it firmly. Not every row has a clone size; where given, it reads once, few, many or a size class.

V gene: TRBV3-1/TRBV3-2; D gene: TRBD2; clone size: .; J gene: TRBJ2-1; CDR3 protein: CASSQGLAGGYNEQFF; CDR3 DNA: TGTGCCAGCAGCCAGGGACTAGCGGGAGGGTACAATGAGCAGTTCTTC
V gene: TRBV11-3; D gene: .; clone size: .; J gene: TRBJ2-7; CDR3 protein: CASSPRGGGYEQYF; CDR3 DNA: TGTGCCAGCAGCCCTCGGGGAGGGGGCTACGAGCAGTACTTC
V gene: TRBV7-9; D gene: TRBD2; clone size: few; J gene: TRBJ2-7; CDR3 protein: CASSPPTSPFYEQYF; CDR3 DNA: TGTGCCAGCAGCCCCCCGACTAGCCCGTTCTACGAGCAGTACTTC
V gene: TRBV24-1; D gene: .; clone size: .; J gene: TRBJ1-2; CDR3 protein: CATSDFGAPHYGYTF; CDR3 DNA: TGTGCCACCAGTGATTTCGGAGCCCCCCACTATGGCTACACCTTC
V gene: TRBV7-8; D gene: .; clone size: .; J gene: TRBJ1-1; CDR3 protein: CASSARDGGTEAFF; CDR3 DNA: TGTGCCAGCAGCGCCAGGGATGGCGGCACTGAAGCTTTCTTT
V gene: TRBV20-1; D gene: .; clone size: once; J gene: TRBJ1-1; CDR3 protein: CSASRTRGGAEAFF; CDR3 DNA: TGCAGTGCTAGTCGAACAAGGGGAGGAGCTGAAGCTTTCTTT
V gene: TRBV10-3; D gene: .; clone size: .; J gene: TRBJ2-5; CDR3 protein: CATSRGSETQYF; CDR3 DNA: TGTGCCACCTCCAGGGGCTCAGAGACCCAGTACTTC
V gene: TRBV6-4; D gene: TRBD1; clone size: .; J gene: TRBJ1-1; CDR3 protein: CASSAAGTGKAFF; CDR3 DNA: TGTGCCAGCAGTGCCGCCGGGACAGGGAAAGCTTTCTTT
V gene: TRBV4-3; D gene: .; clone size: .; J gene: TRBJ2-5; CDR3 protein: CASSQGFGVAETQYF; CDR3 DNA: TGCGCCAGCAGCCAAGGTTTCGGGGTGGCGGAGACCCAGTACTTC
V gene: TRBV5-4; D gene: TRBD2; clone size: once; J gene: TRBJ2-5; CDR3 protein: CASSLGLAGAQETQYF; CDR3 DNA: TGTGCCAGCAGCTTGGGACTAGCGGGGGCGCAGGAGACCCAGTACTTC
V gene: TRBV9; D gene: TRBD1; clone size: .; J gene: TRBJ1-5; CDR3 protein: CASSSEGTAYQPQHF; CDR3 DNA: TGTGCCAGCAGCTCAGAGGGGACAGCTTATCAGCCCCAGCATTTT
V gene: TRBV18; D gene: TRBD2; clone size: .; J gene: TRBJ2-3; CDR3 protein: CASSLTSGSSDTQYF; CDR3 DNA: TGTGCCAGCTCCCTGACTAGCGGGAGTTCAGATACGCAGTATTTT
V gene: TRBV11-1; D gene: .; clone size: .; J gene: TRBJ2-1; CDR3 protein: CASGPQGSSYNEQFF; CDR3 DNA: TGTGCCAGCGGACCCCAGGGAAGCTCCTACAATGAGCAGTTCTTC
V gene: TRBV16; D gene: TRBD1; clone size: .; J gene: TRBJ1-1; CDR3 protein: CASSPTGGSRAFF; CDR3 DNA: TGTGCCAGCAGCCCGACAGGGGGTTCGAGAGCTTTCTTT
V gene: TRBV15; D gene: .; clone size: .; J gene: TRBJ1-2; CDR3 protein: CATSRDGGRGYYGYTF; CDR3 DNA: TGTGCCACCAGCAGAGATGGGGGCAGGGGTTACTATGGCTACACCTTC
V gene: TRBV7-2; D gene: TRBD1; clone size: .; J gene: TRBJ2-7; CDR3 protein: CASSFSGTGSYEQYF; CDR3 DNA: TGTGCCAGCAGCTTTTCCGGGACAGGGTCCTACGAGCAGTACTTC
V gene: TRBV30; D gene: .; clone size: few; J gene: TRBJ1-2; CDR3 protein: CAWIAGTSRFLYGYTF; CDR3 DNA: TGTGCCTGGATTGCCGGGACATCTCGTTTCCTCTATGGCTACACCTTC
V gene: TRBV12-3/TRBV12-4; D gene: TRBD1; clone size: once; J gene: TRBJ1-5; CDR3 protein: CASGTGEQPQHF; CDR3 DNA: TGTGCCAGCGGGACAGGGGAGCAGCCCCAGCATTTT
V gene: TRBV5-5; D gene: TRBD2; clone size: .; J gene: TRBJ2-5; CDR3 protein: CASSLGLAGAAGETQYF; CDR3 DNA: TGTGCCAGCAGCTTAGGGCTAGCGGGGGCCGCAGGGGAGACCCAGTACTTC
V gene: TRBV5-1; D gene: TRBD1; clone size: .; J gene: TRBJ2-5; CDR3 protein: CASSFFPGGPETQYF; CDR3 DNA: TGCGCCAGCAGCTTTTTTCCAGGGGGCCCTGAGACCCAGTACTTC
V gene: TRBV6-5; D gene: TRBD2; clone size: .; J gene: TRBJ2-1; CDR3 protein: CASSYPREGYNEQFF; CDR3 DNA: TGTGCCAGCAGTTACCCGCGGGAGGGCTACAATGAGCAGTTCTTC
V gene: TRBV11-2; D gene: TRBD1; clone size: .; J gene: TRBJ2-5; CDR3 protein: CASSWDRGGRRETQYF; CDR3 DNA: TGTGCCAGCAGCTGGGACAGGGGGGGGCGGCGGGAGACCCAGTACTTC